This T cell receptor beta chain emerged from a study of blood T cell repertoires in COVID-19. This clone has a single count. CDR1 is SGHAT and CDR2 is FQNNGV in the germline V gene. This CDR3 has 14 residues. V was pared by 3 bases and J by 4 bases, with 5 bases of the junction left unmatched. Repertoires were generated with immunoSEQ multiplex PCR, while TCRdb's copy carries only in-frame clones and drops some. The sample holds roughly 350,000 clones, around 87% seen once. This chain uses TRBV11-2 with TRBJ2-5; 7 nucleotides match TRBD2. The sequencing input was peripheral blood. The TCR comes from a woman aged 30 to 39 with COVID-19, enrolled during active disease. Here the CDR3 reads CASSLELARETQYF. In DNA, the CDR3 is TGTGCCAGCAGCTTGGAACTAGCGAGAGAGACCCAGTACTTC.